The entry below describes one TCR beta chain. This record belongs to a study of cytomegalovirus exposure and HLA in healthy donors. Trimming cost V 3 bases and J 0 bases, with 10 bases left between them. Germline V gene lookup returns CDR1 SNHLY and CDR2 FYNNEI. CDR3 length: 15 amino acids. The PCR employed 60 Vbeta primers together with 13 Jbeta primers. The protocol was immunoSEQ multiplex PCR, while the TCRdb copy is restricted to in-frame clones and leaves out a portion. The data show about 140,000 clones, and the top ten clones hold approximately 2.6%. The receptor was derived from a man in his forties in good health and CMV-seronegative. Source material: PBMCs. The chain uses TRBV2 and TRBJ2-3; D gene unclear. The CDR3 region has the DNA TGTGCCAGCAGTGACAGGTTTCCTAGCACAGATACGCAGTATTTT. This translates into CASSDRFPSTDTQYF.